Below, one T cell receptor beta chain is given with its context. The data derive from a study of blood T cell repertoires in COVID-19. Participant ages covered 18 to 89 years across 24 US areas. Participants were placed into cohorts based on the clinical history they reported. The repertoire was sequenced with immunoSEQ multiplex PCR; TCRdb's copy has only in-frame clones and lacks some. The sample has about 180,000 clones, approximately 84% seen once. Between the trimmed V and J ends, which lost 3 bases and 3 bases, there was a span of 14 bases. From germline, CDR1 is SGHDN and CDR2 FVKESK. The CDR3 sequence is 15 residues long.

The gene calls are TRBV14 and TRBJ2-5, with D perhaps TRBD2 (5 bases). The sample consisted of PBMCs or T cells enriched from blood (not recorded which). This TCR derives from a woman between 40 and 55 years old with acute COVID-19. The CDR3 region has the DNA TGTGCCAGCAGCCAGTTTGGGGAGCTAAAAGAGACCCAGTACTTC. This translates into CASSQFGELKETQYF.